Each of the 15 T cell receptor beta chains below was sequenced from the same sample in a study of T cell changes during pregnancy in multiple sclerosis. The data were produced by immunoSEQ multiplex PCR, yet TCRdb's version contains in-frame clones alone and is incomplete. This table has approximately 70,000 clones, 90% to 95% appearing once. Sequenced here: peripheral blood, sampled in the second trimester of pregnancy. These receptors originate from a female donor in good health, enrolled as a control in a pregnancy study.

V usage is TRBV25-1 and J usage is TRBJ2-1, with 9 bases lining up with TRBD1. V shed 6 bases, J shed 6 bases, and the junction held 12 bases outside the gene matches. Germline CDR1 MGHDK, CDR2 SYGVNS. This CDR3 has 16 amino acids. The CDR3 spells CASSDKSQGAANEQFF. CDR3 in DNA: TGTGCCAGCAGCGACAAGTCACAGGGGGCTGCCAATGAGCAGTTCTTC.

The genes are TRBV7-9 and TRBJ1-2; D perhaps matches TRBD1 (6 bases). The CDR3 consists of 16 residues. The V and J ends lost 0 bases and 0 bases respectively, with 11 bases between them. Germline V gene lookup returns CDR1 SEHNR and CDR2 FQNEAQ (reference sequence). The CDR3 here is CASSLAHRTANYGYTF. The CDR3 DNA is TGTGCCAGCAGCTTAGCGCACCGGACAGCTAACTATGGCTACACCTTC.

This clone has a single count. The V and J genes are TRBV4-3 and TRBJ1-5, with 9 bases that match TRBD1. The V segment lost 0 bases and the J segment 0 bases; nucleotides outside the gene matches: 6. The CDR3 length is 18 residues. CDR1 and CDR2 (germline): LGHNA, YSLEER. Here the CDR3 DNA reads TGCGCCAGCAGCCAAGACCTACAGGGGGCGATTAGCAATCAGCCCCAGCATTTT. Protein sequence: CASSQDLQGAISNQPQHF.

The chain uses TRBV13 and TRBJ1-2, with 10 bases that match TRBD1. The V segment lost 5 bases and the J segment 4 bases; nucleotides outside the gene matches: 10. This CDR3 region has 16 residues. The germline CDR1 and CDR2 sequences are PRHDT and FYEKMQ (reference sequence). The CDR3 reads CASSESRDRGPYGYTF. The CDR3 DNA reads TGTGCCAGCAGCGAATCCCGGGACAGGGGACCCTATGGCTACACCTTC. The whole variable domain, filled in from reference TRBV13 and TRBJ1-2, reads AAGVIQSPRHLIKEKRETATLKCYPIPRHDTVYWYQQGPGQDPQFLISFYEKMQSDKGSIPDRFSAQQFSDYHSELNMSSLELGDSALYFCASSESRDRGPYGYTFGSGTRLTVV.

The CDR3 is CAWIVNTEAFF. In DNA form, the CDR3 reads TGTGCCTGGATAGTGAACACTGAAGCTTTCTTT. V gene TRBV30 combines with J gene TRBJ1-1; D is unresolved. V was cut by 4 bases and J by 0 bases, with 3 bases left in between. CDR1 GTSNPN and CDR2 SVGIG come from the germline V gene (reference sequence). The CDR3 is 11 residues long.

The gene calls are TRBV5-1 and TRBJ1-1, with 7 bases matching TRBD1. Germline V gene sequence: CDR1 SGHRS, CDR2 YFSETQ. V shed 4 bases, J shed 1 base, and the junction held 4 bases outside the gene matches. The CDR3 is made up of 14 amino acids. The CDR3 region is CASSHGQANTEAFF. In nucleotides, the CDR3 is TGCGCCAGCAGCCACGGACAGGCGAACACTGAAGCTTTCTTT.

CDR3: CASSLAGEQFF. The CDR3 DNA follows: TGTGCCAGCAGCTTGGCAGGGGAGCAGTTCTTC. V and J are TRBV5-6 and TRBJ2-1, with D possibly being TRBD1 (5 bases). Germline V CDR1 and CDR2: SGHDT, YYEEEE. Deletions cut 0 bases from V and 10 bases from J, with 5 bases between. The CDR3 covers 11 residues. Based on the CDR3 plus reference TRBV5-6 and TRBJ2-1, the full variable domain is DAGVTQSPTHLIKTRGQQVTLRCSPKSGHDTVSWYQQALGQGPQFIFQYYEEEERQRGNFPDRFSGHQFPNYSSELNVNALLLGDSALYLCASSLAGEQFFGPGTRLTVL.

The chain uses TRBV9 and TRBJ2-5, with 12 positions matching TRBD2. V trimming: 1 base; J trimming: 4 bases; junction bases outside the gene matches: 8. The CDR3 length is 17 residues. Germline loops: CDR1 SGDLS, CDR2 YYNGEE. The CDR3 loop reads CASSVKPGTSGLETQYF. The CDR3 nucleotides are TGTGCCAGCAGCGTAAAACCCGGGACTAGCGGGTTAGAGACCCAGTACTTC.

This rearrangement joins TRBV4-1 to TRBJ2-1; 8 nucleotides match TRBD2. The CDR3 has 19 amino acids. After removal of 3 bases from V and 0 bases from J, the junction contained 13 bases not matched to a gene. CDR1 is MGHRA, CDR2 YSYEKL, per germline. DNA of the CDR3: TGCGCCAGCAGCCAGGGCGGGGGGACGGGGGGTAGCTCCTACAATGAGCAGTTCTTC. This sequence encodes CASSQGGGTGGSSYNEQFF.

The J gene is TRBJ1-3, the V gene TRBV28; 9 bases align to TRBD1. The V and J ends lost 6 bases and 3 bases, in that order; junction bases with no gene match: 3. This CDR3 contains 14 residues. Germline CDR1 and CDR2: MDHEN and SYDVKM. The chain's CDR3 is CASRGQGFGNTIYF. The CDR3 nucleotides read TGTGCCAGCAGGGGACAGGGATTTGGAAACACCATATATTTT.

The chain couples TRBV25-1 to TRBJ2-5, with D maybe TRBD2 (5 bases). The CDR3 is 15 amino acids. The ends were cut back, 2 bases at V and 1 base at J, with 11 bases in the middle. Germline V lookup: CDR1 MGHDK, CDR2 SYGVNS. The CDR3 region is CASSESGGIQETQYF. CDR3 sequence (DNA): TGTGCCAGCAGTGAAAGTGGAGGCATCCAAGAGACCCAGTACTTC.

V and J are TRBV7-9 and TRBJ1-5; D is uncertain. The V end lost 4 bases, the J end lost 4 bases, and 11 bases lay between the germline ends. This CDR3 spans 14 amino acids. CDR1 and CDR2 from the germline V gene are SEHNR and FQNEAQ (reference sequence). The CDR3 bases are TGTGCCAGCAGCTCCCGGACGGGGAATCAGCCCCAGCATTTT. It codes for CASSSRTGNQPQHF.

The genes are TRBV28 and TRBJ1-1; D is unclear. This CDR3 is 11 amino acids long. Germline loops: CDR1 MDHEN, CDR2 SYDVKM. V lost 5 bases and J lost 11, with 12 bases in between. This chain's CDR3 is CASSTWTGAFF. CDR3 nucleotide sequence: TGTGCCAGCAGTACCTGGACGGGGGCTTTCTTT.

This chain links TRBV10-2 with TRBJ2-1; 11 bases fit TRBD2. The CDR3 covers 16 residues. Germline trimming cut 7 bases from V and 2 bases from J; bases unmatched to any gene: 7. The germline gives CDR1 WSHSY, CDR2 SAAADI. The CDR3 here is CASKDSGLAAYNEQFF. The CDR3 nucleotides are TGCGCCAGCAAAGACTCGGGACTAGCGGCCTACAATGAGCAGTTCTTC.

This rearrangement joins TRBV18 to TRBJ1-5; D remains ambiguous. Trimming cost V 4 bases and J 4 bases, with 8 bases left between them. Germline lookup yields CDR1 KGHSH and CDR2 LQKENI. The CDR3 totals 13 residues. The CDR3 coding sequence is TGTGCCAGCTCACTAGACAATAATCAGCCCCAGCATTTT. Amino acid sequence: CASSLDNNQPQHF.